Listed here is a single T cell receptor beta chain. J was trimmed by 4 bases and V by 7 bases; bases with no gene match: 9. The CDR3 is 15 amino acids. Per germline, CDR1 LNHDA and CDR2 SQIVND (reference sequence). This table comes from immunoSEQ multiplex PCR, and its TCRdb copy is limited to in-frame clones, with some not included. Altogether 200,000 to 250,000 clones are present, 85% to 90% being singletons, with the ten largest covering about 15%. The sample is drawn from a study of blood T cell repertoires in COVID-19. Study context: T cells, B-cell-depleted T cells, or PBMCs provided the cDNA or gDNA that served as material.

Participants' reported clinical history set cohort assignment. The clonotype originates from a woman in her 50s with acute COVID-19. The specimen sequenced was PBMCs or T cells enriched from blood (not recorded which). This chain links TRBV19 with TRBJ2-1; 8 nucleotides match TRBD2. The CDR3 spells CASTNPGLVYNEQFF. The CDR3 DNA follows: TGTGCCAGTACTAACCCGGGACTAGTATACAATGAGCAGTTCTTC.